The 14 T cell receptor beta chains below all came from one sample that was sequenced in a study of beta chain features in type 1 diabetes. Study-wide findings and caveats: Moderate yet significant TCRB CDR3 shortening was seen in Type 1 diabetes patients in all four CD4+ subsets.

The study reverse transcribed the entire isolated RNA, so it sequenced expressed TCRB transcripts. Measured with immunoSEQ multiplex PCR; TCRdb has only the in-frame clones, and not every one. The sample holds some 350,000 clones, about 13% seen once. No antigen has been identified for these receptors. Sequencing used naive CD4+ T cells from blood. These TCRs come from a woman in her late teens or twenties with type 1 diabetes.

V usage is TRBV21-1 and J usage is TRBJ2-7; whether TRBD1, the table's D call, matches the DNA was not checked. TRBV21-1 counts as a pseudogene. The length of the CDR3 is 13 residues. The CDR3 DNA is TGTGCCAGCAGCAAGGGCAGAGAATACGAGCAGTACGTC. It codes for CASSKGREYEQYV.

V is TRBV5-1 and J is TRBJ2-1; TRBD2 agrees at 8 bases. CDR1 and CDR2 (germline): SGHRS, YFSETQ. V lost 0 bases to trimming and J lost 4 bases; unmatched junction nucleotides: 3. There are 15 residues in the CDR3. The CDR3 nucleotides read TGCGCCAGCAGCTTGGCGACTAGCGTGTACAATGAGCAGTTCTTC. It specifies CASSLATSVYNEQFF. Full variable domain (remainder filled in from reference TRBV5-1 and TRBJ2-1): KAGVTQTPRYLIKTRGQQVTLSCSPISGHRSVSWYQQTPGQGLQFLFEYFSETQRNKGNFPGRFSGRQFSNSRSEMNVSTLELGDSALYLCASSLATSVYNEQFFGPGTRLTVL.

V usage is TRBV28 and J usage is TRBJ2-5; 8 bases fit TRBD1. The CDR3 length is 14 residues. The V and J ends lost 8 bases and 5 bases, in that order; junction bases with no gene match: 10. Germline CDR1 reads MDHEN; CDR2 reads SYDVKM. This CDR3 is CASELTGALETQYF. The CDR3 DNA reads TGTGCCAGCGAGCTGACAGGGGCATTGGAGACCCAGTACTTC. The whole variable domain, remainder taken from reference TRBV28 and TRBJ2-5, is DVKVTQSSRYLVKRTGEKVFLECVQDMDHENMFWYRQDPGLGLRLIYFSYDVKMKEKGDIPEGYSVSREKKERFSLILESASTNQTSMYLCASELTGALETQYFGPGTRLLVL.

A note on this clone: At one end the junction does not follow the germline gene, possibly because of a read error. V and J are TRBV11-3 and TRBJ2-1; the D gene is possibly TRBD2 (6 bases). This CDR3 comprises 12 residues. Germline CDR1 SGHNT, CDR2 YENEEA. CDR3 DNA: TGTGCCAGCAGCTTATGGGCTAGCGAGCCGTTCTTC. This codes for CASSLWASEPFF.

The J gene is TRBJ1-5, the V gene TRBV4-1, with 7 positions matching TRBD1. The ends lost 4 bases at V and 9 bases at J; junction bases unmatched: 18. The germline V gene has CDR1 MGHRA and CDR2 YSYEKL. CDR3 length: 17 residues. The CDR3 coding sequence is TGCGCCAGCAGCCCGGGACAGCAAAATCCCTATCGTCGGCCCCAGCATTTT. Translation gives CASSPGQQNPYRRPQHF.

There are a few counts of this clone. The V gene is TRBV7-6, the J gene TRBJ1-4, with 8 bases identical to TRBD1. Unmatched junction bases numbered 6, after V lost 5 bases and J lost 4 bases. Germline loops: CDR1 SGHVS, CDR2 FNYEAQ. The CDR3 runs 15 residues. The CDR3: CASSPRTGYNEKLFF. As DNA, the CDR3 is TGTGCCAGCAGCCCTCGGACAGGGTATAATGAAAAACTGTTTTTT.

V gene TRBV7-8 combines with J gene TRBJ2-5; 9 nucleotides match TRBD1. This CDR3 has 15 amino acids. Looked up from germline, CDR1 is SGHVS and CDR2 is FQNEAQ. V was pared by 5 bases and J by 6 bases, with 10 bases of the junction left unmatched. This CDR3 is CASSAKGQGWKTQYF. The CDR3 DNA sequence: TGTGCCAGCAGCGCGAAGGGACAGGGTTGGAAGACCCAGTACTTC.

This clone was counted a few times. This rearrangement joins TRBV19 to TRBJ1-5, with D tentatively TRBD1 (6 bases). V was cut by 5 bases and J by 4 bases, with 12 bases left in between. The CDR3 sequence is 14 residues long. The germline V gene encodes CDR1 LNHDA and CDR2 SQIVND (reference sequence). The DNA of the CDR3 is TGTGCCAGTAGTCTCGGGACACTTAATCAGCCCCAGCATTTT. It is translated as CASSLGTLNQPQHF.

The chain joins TRBV18 to TRBJ1-5, with 8 nucleotides matching TRBD1. Germline V gives CDR1 KGHSH, CDR2 LQKENI. Trimming cost V 5 bases and J 5 bases; bases outside gene matches: 8. This CDR3 has 15 amino acids. The CDR3 coding sequence is TGTGCCAGCTCATCGTCAGGGGGCCGAGATCAGCCCCAGCATTTT. It yields the protein CASSSSGGRDQPQHF.

This clone was found a few times. The chain combines TRBV28 with TRBJ2-5; D ambiguous. The CDR3 is 12 residues long. V shed 3 bases and J shed 7 bases, with 9 bases lying between them. CDR1 and CDR2 (germline): MDHEN, SYDVKM. The chain's CDR3 is CASSFSPPTQYF. DNA for the CDR3: TGTGCCAGCAGTTTTTCCCCTCCGACCCAGTACTTC.

The gene calls are TRBV20-1 and TRBJ2-7; maybe TRBD1 (5 bases). V lost 5 bases and J lost 4, with 9 bases in between. The CDR3 sequence is 11 residues long. From germline, CDR1 is DFQATT and CDR2 SNEGSKA (reference sequence). Here the CDR3 DNA reads TGCAGTGCTCACTCAGGGTACGAGCAGTACTTC. It translates to CSAHSGYEQYF.

This chain connects TRBV29-1 to TRBJ2-5; D is perhaps TRBD2 (5 bases). CDR3 length equals 12 residues. V lost 0 bases and J lost 3, with 5 bases in between. Per germline, CDR1 SQVTM and CDR2 ANQGSEA. CDR3 sequence reads: CSVEDGKETQYF. DNA of the CDR3: TGCAGCGTTGAAGACGGGAAAGAGACCCAGTACTTC.

This rearrangement joins TRBV5-1 to TRBJ2-5; TRBD1 aligns across 11 bases. The CDR3 sequence is 17 residues long. The germline V gene encodes CDR1 SGHRS and CDR2 YFSETQ. J was trimmed by 5 bases and V by 0 bases; bases with no gene match: 9. The CDR3 coding sequence is TGCGCCAGCAGCTTGGCCGCGGGGACAGGGGGTGAGGAGACCCAGTACTTC. The encoded protein is CASSLAAGTGGEETQYF.

The chain's CDR3 is CAWSRREIGRDNEQFF. The CDR3 coding sequence is TGTGCCTGGAGTCGGCGGGAGATTGGTCGGGACAATGAGCAGTTCTTC. The chain couples TRBV30 to TRBJ2-1; 7 bases align to TRBD2. CDR3 length equals 16 residues. The germline CDR1 and CDR2 sequences are GTSNPN and SVGIG (reference sequence). The V segment lost 2 bases and the J segment 5 bases; nucleotides outside the gene matches: 12.